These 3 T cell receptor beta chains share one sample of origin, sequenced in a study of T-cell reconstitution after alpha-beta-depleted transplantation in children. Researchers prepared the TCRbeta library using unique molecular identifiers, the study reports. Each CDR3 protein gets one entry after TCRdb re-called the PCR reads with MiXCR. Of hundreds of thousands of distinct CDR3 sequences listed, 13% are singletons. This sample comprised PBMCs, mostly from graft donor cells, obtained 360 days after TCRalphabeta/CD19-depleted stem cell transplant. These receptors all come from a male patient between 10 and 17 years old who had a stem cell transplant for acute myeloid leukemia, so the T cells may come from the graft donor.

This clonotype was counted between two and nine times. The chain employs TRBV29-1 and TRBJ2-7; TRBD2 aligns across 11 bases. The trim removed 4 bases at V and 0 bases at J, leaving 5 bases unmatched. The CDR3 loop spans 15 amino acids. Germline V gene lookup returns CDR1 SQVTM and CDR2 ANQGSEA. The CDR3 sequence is CSVGSGTSGSYEQYF. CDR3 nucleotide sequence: TGCAGCGTTGGGTCCGGGACTAGCGGCTCCTACGAGCAGTACTTC.

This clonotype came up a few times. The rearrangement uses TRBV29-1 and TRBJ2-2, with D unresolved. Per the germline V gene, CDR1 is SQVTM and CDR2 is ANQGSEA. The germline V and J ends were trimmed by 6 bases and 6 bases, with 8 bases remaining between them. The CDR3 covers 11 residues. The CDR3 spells CSVHHAGELFF. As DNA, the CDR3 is TGCAGCGTCCACCACGCCGGGGAGCTGTTTTTT.

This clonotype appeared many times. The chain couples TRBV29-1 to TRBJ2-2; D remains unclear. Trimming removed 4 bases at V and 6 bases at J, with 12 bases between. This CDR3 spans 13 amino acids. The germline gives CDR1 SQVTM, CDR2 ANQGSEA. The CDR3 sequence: CSVAGRGPGELFF. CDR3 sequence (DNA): TGCAGCGTTGCGGGCAGAGGTCCCGGGGAGCTGTTTTTT.